This TCR beta chain was captured in a study of T cell repertoires in cytomegalovirus infection (dated by TCRdb to about 2019). Context from the whole study: Peptide stimulations targeted recently identified HLA-C-restricted CMV epitopes, whose presentation resists viral immunomodulation, together with well-studied HLA-B-restricted epitopes. Because public TCR beta signatures pointed to carriage of CMV infection together with the matching HLA type, the HLA type of each donor mattered for the analysis. Overall study outcomes, separate from this receptor: The ex vivo response was dominated by HLA-C-restricted CMV-specific TCR beta clonotypes, which also provided the single most frequent clonotype in two of eight donors. Cumulative frequency of public TCR beta family members discriminated carriers of CMV infection plus the relevant HLA type in this cohort and an independent approximately 350-donor cohort.

Comments on this clonotype: The antigen it binds to is not known. Per-nucleotide qualities are absent, and no much larger clonotype sits a single base away.

The sample's treatment or condition, from its label and the paper: in vitro stimulation with specific CMV peptide epitopes to enrich CMV-specific T cells. TCRdb shows the sequencer as Illumina HiSeq 1500. TCRdb itself trimmed the public reads at Q25 with fastp, ran MiXCR and retained productive beta chains. Each record represents a unique CDR3 protein, reported with the most common genes and DNA among its rows. This sample gives a few hundred thousand distinct CDR3 sequences in total; over 35% of them show up just once. The top ten clonotypes cover about half of the sample. From cysteine to phenylalanine, the CDR3 is 13 amino acids long. Solely the CDR3 DNA is kept, with 39 bases framed from the first base. As encoded in the germline V gene (reference sequence), CDR1 is LNHDA while CDR2 is SQIVND. V drops 0 bases and J drops 7 bases, leaving 6 bases in between.

The source is a human donor in good health (CMV status not recorded). Some clones in this sample may be carry-over from other donors' samples. Recombination connected TRBV19 to TRBJ2-2; TRBD2 is a weak D gene call, 5 bases matching. The sequencing used cultured PBMCs, collected from culture after CMV antigen stimulation. CDR3 protein: CASSIDGGGELFF. The DNA sequence follows: TGTGCCAGTAGTATAGACGGAGGCGGGGAGCTGTTTTTT.